This paragraph reports one TCR beta chain. The antigen it recognizes is unknown. There are no base qualities to consult, and no much larger clone falls within one base. The data are from a study of T cell responses to AZD1222 COVID-19 vaccine listed by TCRdb under 2021. In terms of the full investigation: A total of roughly 240 trial participants underwent TCR sequencing, of whom 207 received two doses of AZD1222 and some 25 received two doses of the MenACWY control vaccine. Trial participants were enrolled by age into 18-55, 56-69 and 70-plus year subgroups, with 148, 28 and 57 TCR-sequenced participants respectively.

The time point label corresponds to: about 28 days (+/-7) after the second vaccine dose. AZD1222 recipients with second doses at about 4 weeks or about 12 weeks were pooled, because spike-specific TCR depth and breadth did not differ between schedules. Vaccinee samples were obtained from the UK trials COV001 and COV002, which included a single-blind randomized controlled phase 2/3 trial of AZD1222 (ChAdOx1 nCoV-19) in healthy adults. For TCRbeta chain sequencing, PBMC samples from trial participants were taken at day 0 and at day 28 after the second dose. The CDR3 regions of human TCRbeta chains were analyzed by immunosequencing. Per the original workflow: TCRs in the repertoires were compared against a reference library of SARS-CoV-2-specific TCRs that had been generated with the MIRA antigen-specificity platform. Breadth was defined as the fraction of unique TCRs that were SARS-CoV-2-associated. Depth was defined as the fraction of total T cells that were SARS-CoV-2-associated. Each spike-specific TCR was assigned to its reactive spike region and to a CD4 or CD8 class using the MIRA data. Log10-transformed breadth and depth values were compared by one-way ANOVA with Sidak's multiple comparisons tests. TCRdb re-hosts the immuneACCESS table, in-frame sequences only. Its copies lack some clones; in the studies checked, an unresolved V gene accounts for under half of them, and the cause for the rest is not known. V and J calls plus clone size are reproduced from that table; the DNA served to infer D and trimming. The table for this sample lists roughly 120,000 clones; around 87% of them were counted only once. The top ten hold roughly 4.4% of the sample.

Beyond this particular receptor, the publication reports: Participants were mostly white British and included more females than males, and it was suggested by the authors that clonal diversity may have been underestimated. Epitopes outside the regions mutated in the B.1.351 and B.1.1.7 variants were reportedly recognized by nearly half of the unique spike-specific TCRs. The 56-69-year group was small, and its depth increase did not reach significance, likely because of low power. A significant rise in spike-specific TCR breadth and depth was observed after two AZD1222 doses relative to day 0 and relative to MenACWY recipients. The whole spike protein was spanned by vaccine-associated CD4 TCRs, and dominant responses were seen in regions 160-218 and 743-854. Conclusions about previously exposed vaccinees are limited, since just five or six AZD1222 recipients were seropositive for SARS-CoV-2 at baseline. No day 14 peak-response samples were available, so repertoires were characterized only after the peak T cell response.

The starting material was peripheral blood, obtained 28 days after the second AZD1222 dose. This clonotype originated in an adult who received the AZD1222 COVID-19 vaccine.

The DNA sequence is as follows: TGTGCCAGCAGTGTGCAGGAGGGGTACGAGCAGTACTTC. Translated, it reads CASSVQEGYEQYF. The sequence joins TRBV25-1 to TRBJ2-7; the best D guess is TRBD2, with 6 bases matching. V is shortened by 4 bases, J by 4 bases, and the region joining them spans 11 bases. The CDR3 spans 13 residues, from the cysteine through the phenylalanine. Solely the CDR3 DNA is kept, with 39 bases framed from the first base. Reading the germline V gene gives CDR1 MGHDK and CDR2 SYGVNS.